Each of the 23 T cell receptor beta chains below was sequenced from the same sample in a study of blood T cell repertoires in COVID-19. The protocol was immunoSEQ multiplex PCR, while the TCRdb copy is restricted to in-frame clones and leaves out a portion. The data contain 150,000 to 200,000 clones, under 80% of them singletons. The sample consisted of peripheral blood. Source of these receptors: an elderly woman with acute or convalescent COVID-19.

This rearrangement joins TRBV6-4 to TRBJ2-1; D is ambiguous. V was cut by 8 bases and J by 9 bases, with 20 bases left in between. The germline V gene encodes CDR1 MRHNA and CDR2 SNTAGT. The CDR3 has 14 residues. CDR3 DNA sequence: TGTGCCAGCGGAGAGACGGGTTATTCGGTTGAGCAGTTCTTC. Its translation is CASGETGYSVEQFF.

V is TRBV27 and J is TRBJ2-2; TRBD1 is a possible D gene (5 bases). CDR1 and CDR2 from the germline V gene are MNHEY and SMNVEV (reference sequence). V shed 2 bases and J shed 0 bases, with 10 bases lying between them. This CDR3 contains 16 residues. The CDR3 coding sequence is TGTGCCAGCAGTTTACTAGGACACCCGAACACCGGGGAGCTGTTTTTT. It encodes CASSLLGHPNTGELFF.

This clone was recorded many times. CDR3 in DNA: TGTGCCAGCAGCCAAGTAGTAGCGTTCGGTGAGCAGTTCTTC. Encoded protein: CASSQVVAFGEQFF. The chain recombines TRBV3-1 (or the pseudogene TRBV3-2) with TRBJ2-1; possible D gene TRBD2, 5 bases. The CDR3 loop spans 14 amino acids. Germline V gives CDR1 LGHDT, CDR2 YNNKEL (reference sequence). Trimming took 1 base from V and 9 from J, leaving 13 bases between them.

The chain joins TRBV6-5 to TRBJ2-7; D is unclear. The V gene's germline CDR1 is MNHEY and CDR2 SVGAGI. The CDR3 extends over 15 amino acids. The germline V and J ends were trimmed by 0 bases and 0 bases, with 9 bases remaining between them. CDR3 residues: CASSYSIYGSYEQYF. As DNA, the CDR3 is TGTGCCAGCAGTTACTCAATTTACGGCTCCTACGAGCAGTACTTC.

V usage is TRBV5-1 and J usage is TRBJ1-4, with D perhaps matching TRBD1 (6 bases). This CDR3 region has 14 residues. The V end lost 4 bases, the J end lost 8 bases, and 15 bases lay between the germline ends. Germline assignment: CDR1 SGHRS and CDR2 YFSETQ. CDR3: CASSPRGAWEKLFF. The CDR3 DNA reads as TGCGCCAGCAGCCCCCGGGGGGCATGGGAAAAACTGTTTTTT.

V usage is TRBV4-1 and J usage is TRBJ2-1; 11 positions agree with TRBD1. This CDR3 is 17 amino acids long. Germline V gene data show CDR1 as MGHRA and CDR2 as YSYEKL. V dropped 2 bases and J dropped 7; count of bases not matched to a gene: 10. The DNA for the CDR3 is TGCGCCAGCAGCCAATCCCCGGGACAGGGGGTTTGGAATGAGCAGTTCTTC. Encoded protein: CASSQSPGQGVWNEQFF.

The chain combines TRBV5-1 with TRBJ2-7; D remains ambiguous. The V gene lost 0 bases and the J gene lost 0 bases, with 10 bases spanning the gap. The CDR3 has 15 amino acids. Germline V gives CDR1 SGHRS, CDR2 YFSETQ. The CDR3 is CASSLDSPNSYEQYF. For the CDR3, the DNA is TGCGCCAGCAGCTTGGACTCCCCCAACTCCTACGAGCAGTACTTC.

This clone was observed a handful of times. The genes are TRBV27 and TRBJ1-2, with TRBD1 matching 7 bases. Trimming cost V 0 bases and J 4 bases; bases outside gene matches: 5. Germline values: CDR1 MNHEY, CDR2 SMNVEV (reference sequence). The CDR3 loop spans 15 amino acids. The chain's CDR3 is CASSLSIGTVYGYTF. The CDR3 coding sequence is TGTGCCAGCAGTTTATCGATCGGGACAGTCTATGGCTACACCTTC.

The rearrangement uses TRBV4-1 and TRBJ2-1; a weak D match, TRBD2 (6 bases). The length of the CDR3 is 14 residues. Between the trimmed V and J ends, which lost 1 base and 4 bases, there was a span of 8 bases. Germline loops: CDR1 MGHRA, CDR2 YSYEKL. CDR3 in amino acids: CASSQAGLYNEQFF. Here the CDR3 DNA reads TGCGCCAGCAGCCAAGCGGGACTTTACAATGAGCAGTTCTTC.

The chain is built from TRBV7-3 and TRBJ1-1, with D unresolved. Germline CDR1 reads SGHTA; CDR2 reads FQGTGA. The V and J ends lost 4 bases and 3 bases respectively, with 9 bases between them. The CDR3 runs to 13 residues. The CDR3 protein is CASSSQRDTEAFF. DNA of the CDR3: TGTGCCAGCAGCTCTCAGAGGGACACTGAAGCTTTCTTT.

The rearrangement joins TRBV5-1 to TRBJ2-2, with a weak D call TRBD2 (6 bases). This CDR3 is built from 15 residues. Trimming pared 3 bases from V and 6 bases from J, leaving 15 bases between. CDR1 and CDR2 from the germline V gene are SGHRS and YFSETQ. This chain's CDR3 is CASSYPRESPGELFF. As DNA, the CDR3 is TGCGCCAGCAGCTATCCGCGGGAATCCCCCGGGGAGCTGTTTTTT.

The chain combines TRBV2 with TRBJ1-4, with D tentatively TRBD1 (6 bases). CDR3 length equals 14 residues. Germline V gives CDR1 SNHLY, CDR2 FYNNEI. V was pared by 5 bases and J by 4 bases, with 11 bases between. CDR3 sequence: CASSPGQINEKLFF. CDR3 DNA sequence: TGTGCCAGCAGTCCGGGACAAATTAATGAAAAACTGTTTTTT.

The chain links TRBV5-4 to TRBJ2-5, with 10 positions matching TRBD1. The V gene end was trimmed by 0 bases and the J gene end by 2 bases; junction bases not matched to a gene: 4. The CDR3 is made up of 16 amino acids. Germline loops: CDR1 SGHNT, CDR2 YYREEE (reference sequence). Written as DNA, the CDR3 is TGTGCCAGCAGCTTGGCGACAGGGGGCCTACAAGAGACCCAGTACTTC. The encoded protein is CASSLATGGLQETQYF.

V gene TRBV5-1 combines with J gene TRBJ2-3; 10 bases are shared with TRBD1. J lost 5 bases, V lost 4 bases, and 4 bases had no gene match. Germline assignment: CDR1 SGHRS and CDR2 YFSETQ. The CDR3 has 14 residues. CDR3 coding DNA: TGCGCCAGCAGCGCGGGACAGGGGATAGATACGCAGTATTTT. Residues: CASSAGQGIDTQYF.

The gene calls are TRBV14 and TRBJ2-7, with 7 bases identical to TRBD2. The junction had 6 bases not matched to a gene; V was cut back by 0 bases and J by 4 bases. CDR1 is SGHDN and CDR2 is FVKESK in the germline V gene. The CDR3 totals 15 residues. Here the CDR3 reads CASSQERREQYEQYF. Here the CDR3 DNA reads TGTGCCAGCAGCCAAGAAAGGCGGGAGCAGTACGAGCAGTACTTC.

This rearrangement joins TRBV3-1 (or the pseudogene TRBV3-2) to TRBJ2-7; no clear D gene. Trimming pared 4 bases from V and 7 bases from J, leaving 17 bases between. CDR1 and CDR2 from the germline V gene are LGHDT and YNNKEL (reference sequence). The CDR3 totals 14 residues. CDR3 sequence (DNA): TGTGCCAGCAGCCCCACCTCCACGAGCCTTGAGCAGTACTTC. Translated: CASSPTSTSLEQYF.

The chain joins TRBV5-1 to TRBJ2-2; 7 bases are a match to TRBD2. The V gene's germline CDR1 is SGHRS and CDR2 YFSETQ. V was pared by 4 bases and J by 5 bases, with 8 bases of the junction left unmatched. The CDR3 contains 15 residues. DNA of the CDR3: TGCGCCAGCAGCCCTGGGGAGGGGCGAACCGGGGAGCTGTTTTTT. It codes for CASSPGEGRTGELFF. Together with reference TRBV5-1 and TRBJ2-2, the CDR3 gives the full variable domain: KAGVTQTPRYLIKTRGQQVTLSCSPISGHRSVSWYQQTPGQGLQFLFEYFSETQRNKGNFPGRFSGRQFSNSRSEMNVSTLELGDSALYLCASSPGEGRTGELFFGEGSRLTVL.

In this sample, this clone turned up a few times. V is TRBV5-4 and J is TRBJ1-3; D may be TRBD1 (5 bases). V lost 0 bases to trimming and J lost 3 bases, with 10 bases between them. The CDR3 sequence is 15 residues long. Germline values: CDR1 SGHNT, CDR2 YYREEE (reference sequence). CDR3 nucleotides: TGTGCCAGCAGCTTGGCAGGGTTGGGTGGAAACACCATATATTTT. Its protein is CASSLAGLGGNTIYF. The whole variable domain, filled in from reference TRBV5-4 and TRBJ1-3, reads ETGVTQSPTHLIKTRGQQVTLRCSSQSGHNTVSWYQQALGQGPQFIFQYYREEENGRGNFPPRFSGLQFPNYSSELNVNALELDDSALYLCASSLAGLGGNTIYFGEGSWLTVV.

V is TRBV6-1 and J is TRBJ1-3; D is unresolved. V was trimmed by 2 bases and J by 4 bases, leaving 12 bases between them. Germline V gives CDR1 MNHNS, CDR2 SASEGT. The CDR3 runs 15 residues. The CDR3 sequence is CASSELGRSGNTIYF. The CDR3 nucleotides are TGTGCCAGCAGTGAATTAGGCCGGAGCGGAAACACCATATATTTT.

The chain is built from TRBV9 and TRBJ2-7; 10 positions agree with TRBD2. V lost 0 bases, J lost 9 bases, and 6 bases stayed unmatched. Germline values: CDR1 SGDLS, CDR2 YYNGEE. The CDR3 extends over 14 amino acids. The CDR3 is CASSVVASGSWQYF. Written as DNA, the CDR3 is TGTGCCAGCAGCGTAGTGGCTAGCGGGAGTTGGCAGTACTTC.

This clone was counted between two and nine times. In nucleotides, the CDR3 is TGTGCCATCGGACAGGGGGCGAGTCCTTCCTACGAGCAGTACTTC. Translation: CAIGQGASPSYEQYF. This chain connects TRBV28 to TRBJ2-7; 11 bases line up with TRBD1. CDR3 length equals 15 residues. After removal of 10 bases from V and 1 base from J, the junction contained 9 bases not matched to a gene. Germline values: CDR1 MDHEN, CDR2 SYDVKM.

The chain carries TRBV12-3 or TRBV12-4 and TRBJ1-1, with D possibly being TRBD1 (5 bases). Trimming took 6 bases from V and 11 from J, leaving 16 bases between them. This CDR3 is 12 amino acids long. As DNA, the CDR3 is TGTGCCAGCAGCCCCTCGGGACTCTCGGCTTTCTTT. It is translated as CASSPSGLSAFF.

The chain joins TRBV28 to TRBJ2-7, with D hard to call. The V end was cut by 4 bases, the J end by 1 base, with 11 bases between. Germline CDR1 is MDHEN and CDR2 is SYDVKM. This CDR3 region has 14 residues. The CDR3 reads CASSSGAKSYEQYF. The CDR3, as DNA: TGTGCCAGCAGTTCAGGTGCCAAGTCCTACGAGCAGTACTTC.